The 5 T cell receptor beta chains below were found in one sample sequenced in a study of blood T cells in healthy people across ages. A second PCR of 7 to 11 cycles used a sample-barcoded 5' primer and a J-beta primer mix. TCRdb ran MiXCR on the 5' RACE reads and lists one entry per CDR3 protein. The sample records 700,000 to 850,000 distinct CDR3 sequences, roughly 35% being singletons. Sequenced: blood. Source of these receptors: a young man in good health.

The chain uses TRBV4-3 and TRBJ2-2; 11 bases are shared with TRBD2. Per germline, CDR1 LGHNA and CDR2 YSLEER. V trimming: 0 bases; J trimming: 5 bases; junction bases outside the gene matches: 8. The CDR3 consists of 18 residues. As DNA, the CDR3 is TGCGCCAGCAGCCAAGAAATAGCGGGGGGGCCCCGAACCGGGGAGCTGTTTTTT. It specifies CASSQEIAGGPRTGELFF.

This chain joins TRBV7-3 and TRBJ1-4; D is ambiguous. Germline V gene data show CDR1 as SGHTA and CDR2 as FQGTGA. V was pared by 5 bases and J by 8 bases, with 15 bases between. This CDR3 comprises 14 residues. The CDR3 DNA follows: TGTGCCAGCAGCCCCTCAGGCGGAGGGGAAAAACTGTTTTTT. Amino acid sequence: CASSPSGGGEKLFF.

CDR3: CASSALERRNEQFF. In DNA, the CDR3 is TGCGCCAGCTCGGCCTTGGAACGGCGGAATGAGCAGTTCTTC. The chain uses TRBV4-1 and TRBJ2-1, with D hard to call. This CDR3 contains 14 residues. Germline V gene data show CDR1 as MGHRA and CDR2 as YSYEKL. Trimming stripped 8 bases from V and 7 bases from J, with 18 bases between.

The J gene is TRBJ1-2, the V gene TRBV5-1; TRBD1 matches at 7 bases. V lost 1 base to trimming and J lost 6 bases; unmatched junction nucleotides: 9. The CDR3 is made up of 15 amino acids. Germline assignment: CDR1 SGHRS and CDR2 YFSETQ. The CDR3 DNA reads as TGCGCCAGCAGCTTGTACCCTCAGGGGGGCGATGGCTACACCTTC. Protein product: CASSLYPQGGDGYTF. Full variable domain (remainder filled in from reference TRBV5-1 and TRBJ1-2): KAGVTQTPRYLIKTRGQQVTLSCSPISGHRSVSWYQQTPGQGLQFLFEYFSETQRNKGNFPGRFSGRQFSNSRSEMNVSTLELGDSALYLCASSLYPQGGDGYTFGSGTRLTVV.

V and J are TRBV7-9 and TRBJ1-4, with TRBD1 as a possible D gene (5 bases). Trimming pared 0 bases from V and 7 bases from J, leaving 9 bases between. Looked up from germline, CDR1 is SEHNR and CDR2 is FQNEAQ (reference sequence). The CDR3 runs to 14 residues. CDR3 amino acids: CASSLAGAAEKLFF. The CDR3 nucleotides are TGTGCCAGCAGCTTAGCCGGGGCGGCTGAAAAACTGTTTTTT.